The 8 T cell receptor beta chains below all came from one sample that was sequenced in a study of OX40 agonist ivuxolimab in advanced cancers. Clones were sequenced by immunoSEQ multiplex PCR, and TCRdb holds only the in-frame ones, with some missing. The data contain over 20,000 clones, about four fifths of them singletons. Sequenced here: CD4+ or CD8+ T cells sorted from blood, sampled in a trial of the OX40 agonist ivuxolimab. These receptors were taken from an adult with an advanced solid tumor such as melanoma, head and neck, liver or kidney cancer.

The chain carries TRBV7-6 and TRBJ1-6; D is perhaps TRBD1 (6 bases). The CDR3 covers 15 residues. Germline CDR1 reads SGHVS; CDR2 reads FNYEAQ. The germline V and J ends were trimmed by 4 bases and 3 bases, with 10 bases remaining between them. CDR3 in DNA: TGTGCCAGCAGCTCTTGGACAGACTATAATTCACCCCTCCACTTT. It specifies CASSSWTDYNSPLHF.

With respect to this clone: A junction end diverges from the germline sequence, so it may reflect a read error. The chain recombines TRBV6-1 with TRBJ2-1; D is possibly TRBD2 (6 bases). The CDR3 runs to 17 residues. In germline, CDR1 is MNHNS, CDR2 SASEGT. The CDR3 region is CAISAQGSGSSYNEQFF. Written as DNA, the CDR3 is TGTGCCATCAGTGCCCAAGGTAGCGGTAGCTCCTACAATGAGCAGTTCTTC.

Only one count was recorded for this clone. The chain joins TRBV21-1 to TRBJ2-1; the table assigns TRBD1, which was not confirmed against the DNA. TRBV21-1 represents a pseudogene. The CDR3 runs to 15 residues. CDR3 sequence reads: CASSTWTGMGYEQFF. DNA of the CDR3: TGTGCCAGCAGCACCTGGACAGGGATGGGATATGAGCAGTTCTTC.

The V and J genes are TRBV6-4 and TRBJ2-1; no reliable D call. The CDR3 loop spans 12 amino acids. The ends were cut back, 5 bases at V and 9 bases at J, with 11 bases in the middle. Germline CDR1 is MRHNA and CDR2 is SNTAGT. The CDR3 loop is CASSYTGFEQFF. The CDR3 DNA reads as TGTGCCAGCAGTTACACCGGGTTTGAGCAGTTCTTC.

This CDR3 reads CASSYGTGSPGELFF. DNA for the CDR3: TGTGCCAGCAGTTACGGGACAGGGTCTCCCGGGGAGCTGTTTTTT. The chain carries TRBV6-5 and TRBJ2-2; 9 bases map to TRBD1. The CDR3 totals 15 residues. Trimming removed 2 bases from V and 6 bases from J; junction bases left unmatched: 4. In germline, CDR1 is MNHEY, CDR2 SVGAGI.

This clone was observed once. This chain connects TRBV11-2 to TRBJ1-1; TRBD1 aligns across 7 bases. V lost 3 bases and J lost 4; bases outside the gene matches: 5. The CDR3 length is 14 residues. Germline lookup yields CDR1 SGHAT and CDR2 FQNNGV. CDR3 loop: CASSFPGGSTEAFF. The DNA of the CDR3 is TGTGCCAGCAGCTTTCCAGGGGGGAGCACTGAAGCTTTCTTT.

V gene TRBV7-3 combines with J gene TRBJ2-1; D may be TRBD2 (5 bases). The germline V and J ends were trimmed by 3 bases and 4 bases, with 7 bases remaining between them. Germline V gene data show CDR1 as SGHTA and CDR2 as FQGTGA. This CDR3 is built from 13 residues. Written as DNA, the CDR3 is TGTGCCAGCAGCTTTCCGGGGTACAATGAGCAGTTCTTC. It codes for CASSFPGYNEQFF.

The chain carries TRBV21-1 and TRBJ1-1. TRBV21-1 is a known pseudogene. CDR3 length: 15 amino acids. The CDR3 loop is CASSKARRQIGEAFF. The CDR3 nucleotides read TGTGCCAGCAGCAAAGCGCGGCGGCAGATTGGTGAAGCTTTCTTT.